This T cell receptor (beta chain) was sequenced in a study of cytomegalovirus exposure and HLA in healthy donors (dated by TCRdb to 2015 to 2018). Context from the whole study: The roughly 670 repertoires of the first cohort and the 95 to 150 validation repertoires were produced on the same platform, according to a later analysis. To predict cytomegalovirus infection status, the study combined high-throughput TCR immunosequencing, statistical association of individual TCRs with disease status, and machine learning. The aim of the study was to test whether cataloging public T cell receptors could identify signatures of past pathogen exposure. A separate validation cohort of approximately 120 different subjects was used in addition to the 666-subject first cohort. Paper-wide results and their limitations: In a later analysis, TCRs clustered in the first cohort were found to also tend to co-occur in the 130 or so validation repertoires, with 94% of cluster scores above 0. The study listed approximately 150 TCR beta chains as associated with cytomegalovirus. According to the authors, the approach could potentially be generalized to other disease states and immunological phenotypes. The classifier was reported to diagnose cytomegalovirus status with high specificity and sensitivity in both the original cohort and the validation cohort. A few of the identified cytomegalovirus-associated TCR beta chains were confirmed in vitro to be specific for cytomegalovirus antigens. All 120 or so repertoires were used to score co-occurrence in the validation cohort in a later analysis, because that analysis had no HLA typing for the cohort. While some public TCRs were present in many individuals, most TCR sequences turned up only very rarely across donors.

The germline V gene supplies CDR1 SGHVS and CDR2 FNYEAQ. From V the trimming removes 5 bases and from J it removes 2 bases, while the gene matches leave 9 bases of the junction unaccounted for. CDR3 length: 16 amino acids, cysteine to phenylalanine. Solely the CDR3 DNA is kept, with 48 bases framed from the first base. Turning to this clone: There is no known antigen for this receptor. It has no much larger one-base neighbor in the sample; base qualities were not kept.

The donors were included in the validation cohort of approximately 120 subjects, a group kept apart from the roughly 670-subject first cohort. Libraries were built with the immunoSEQ multiplex PCR assay. Turning to the authors' computational methods: A statistical classification framework was developed to diagnose cytomegalovirus status using the catalog of TCR beta chain sequences. TCRdb carries this immuneACCESS record with in-frame sequences only. Its versions omit some clonotypes, under half of them owing to an unresolved V gene in the studies checked, with the rest unexplained. Clone size and the V and J calls come from that table; the DNA yielded D and trimming. Counted in this sample were some 80,000 clones; roughly 95% of them appeared once. Jointly, the top ten make up roughly 0.75% of the sample.

The sequence derives from a woman under 30 in good health and CMV-seronegative. The V gene is TRBV7-6 and the J gene is TRBJ1-3; 7 of the junction bases match TRBD1. What was sequenced was PBMCs. This receptor has the CDR3 CASSPGPRGPGNTIYF. DNA sequence: TGTGCCAGCAGCCCAGGCCCTAGGGGGCCTGGAAACACCATATATTTT.